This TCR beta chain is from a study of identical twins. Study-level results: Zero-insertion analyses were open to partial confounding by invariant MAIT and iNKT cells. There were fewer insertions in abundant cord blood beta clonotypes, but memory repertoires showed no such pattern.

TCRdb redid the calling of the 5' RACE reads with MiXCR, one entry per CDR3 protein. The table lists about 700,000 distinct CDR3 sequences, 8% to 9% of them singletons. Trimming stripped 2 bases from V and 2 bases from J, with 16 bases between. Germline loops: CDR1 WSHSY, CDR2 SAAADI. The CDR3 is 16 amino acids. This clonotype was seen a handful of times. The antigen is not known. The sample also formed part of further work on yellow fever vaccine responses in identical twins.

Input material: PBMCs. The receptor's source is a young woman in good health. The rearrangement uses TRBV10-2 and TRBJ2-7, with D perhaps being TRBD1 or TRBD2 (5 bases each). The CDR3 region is CASSEGVGGIPYEQYF. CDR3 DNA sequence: TGCGCCAGCAGTGAGGGGGTTGGGGGTATCCCCTACGAGCAGTACTTC.